These T cell receptor beta chains were read from a single sample in a study of prognosis after radiotherapy for stage I lung cancer. TCRdb independently ran MiXCR on the multiplex PCR reads; one entry per CDR3 protein. The data hold around 59,000 distinct CDR3 sequences, with around a quarter observed a single time. Specimen: PBMCs, collected before or after stereotactic body radiation therapy (not recorded which). These TCRs come from a donor aged 50 or older with non-small cell lung cancer. Both conserved end residues are part of each CDR3. Fields, in order: V gene, J gene, clone size, D gene, CDR3 DNA, CDR3 protein. The D gene is left open where the match is weak. Clone sizes are given selectively: once, few, many, or a class where the clone is expanded.

TRBV6-2/TRBV6-3	TRBJ2-7	many	TRBD2	TGTGCCAGCAGGGACCTGGGCGGGGGGGGTTACGAGCAGTACTTC	CASRDLGGGGYEQYF
TRBV6-5	TRBJ2-1	many	-	TGTGCCAGCAGTTACTCAGAGCAGGTGTACAATGAGCAGTTCTTC	CASSYSEQVYNEQFF
TRBV6-2/TRBV6-3	TRBJ2-5	many	TRBD2	TGTGCCAGCAGTTACTCCCTGACTAGCGGGGAAAAAGAGACCCAGTACTTC	CASSYSLTSGEKETQYF
TRBV3-1	TRBJ1-1	many	TRBD1	TGTGCCAGCAGCCATTCCGGGACAGGGAGGAACACTGAAGCTTTCTTT	CASSHSGTGRNTEAFF
TRBV9	TRBJ2-1	-	TRBD2	TGTGCCGACAGCGTAGAACCTAGCGGGGGAGGGGAGCAGTTCTTC	CADSVEPSGGGEQFF
TRBV5-1	TRBJ2-2	many	-	TGCGCCAGCAGCCGACAGAGCGTATCTTCGAACACCGGGGAGCTGTTTTTT	CASSRQSVSSNTGELFF
TRBV3-1	TRBJ2-5	many	-	TGTGCCAGCAGCCAAGATCAAGGGAACCAAGAGACCCAGTACTTC	CASSQDQGNQETQYF
TRBV9	TRBJ2-7	many	TRBD1	TGTGCCAGCAGCGTTTCCGGGACAGGGTCTGGCGAGCAGTACTTC	CASSVSGTGSGEQYF
TRBV5-1	TRBJ1-3	many	-	TGCGCCAGCAGCTTGGCGGGGAGCTCTGGAAACACCATATATTTT	CASSLAGSSGNTIYF
TRBV12-3/TRBV12-4	TRBJ2-5	many	TRBD2	TGTGCCAGCAGTTTAAGCGTCTGGCGGGGGTCTGTGGAGACCCAGTACTTC	CASSLSVWRGSVETQYF
TRBV6-1	TRBJ2-2	many	-	TGTGCCAGCCTAGCGACCCAGAACACCGGGGAGCTGTTTTTT	CASLATQNTGELFF
TRBV20-1	TRBJ2-3	many	-	TGCAGTTCCACCCCAGGGCTCACAGATACGCAGTATTTT	CSSTPGLTDTQYF
TRBV6-1	TRBJ2-1	many	TRBD2	TGTGCCAGCACCCCGGGGGGGCCGCGGAATGAGCAGTTCTTC	CASTPGGPRNEQFF
TRBV7-2	TRBJ2-2	many	-	TGTGCCAGCAGCTTAGTGACCATCGGGGAGCTGTTTTTT	CASSLVTIGELFF
TRBV6-9	TRBJ2-7	many	-	TGTGCCAGCAGTTACTCCCCTGACGGTCTCTGGGAGCAGTACTTC	CASSYSPDGLWEQYF
TRBV30	TRBJ2-3	many	-	TGTGCCTGGACAGGACTCGGCAGCACAGATACGCAGTATTTT	CAWTGLGSTDTQYF
TRBV20-1	TRBJ2-1	many	-	TGCAGTGCTAGAGATCAGGGGACCTACAATGAGCAGTTCTTC	CSARDQGTYNEQFF
TRBV4-1	TRBJ2-3	many	-	TGCGCCAGCAGCCATACAGGAGAGAGCACAGATACGCAGTATTTT	CASSHTGESTDTQYF
TRBV15	TRBJ2-1	many	TRBD2	TGTGCCACCAGCGACCTTCTAGCGGGGGGACTCAATGAGCAGTTCTTC	CATSDLLAGGLNEQFF
TRBV28	TRBJ2-7	many	TRBD1	TGTGCCAGCAGTTCTAAGACAGGGGCGGCCTACGAGCAGTACTTC	CASSSKTGAAYEQYF
TRBV30	TRBJ1-6	many	TRBD1	TGTGCCTCATCAGGACAGGGTTCCTATAATTCACCCCTCCACTTT	CASSGQGSYNSPLHF
TRBV5-1	TRBJ2-1	many	-	TGCGCCAGCAGCCGGGGATACAATGAGCAGTTCTTC	CASSRGYNEQFF
TRBV12-3/TRBV12-4	TRBJ1-6	many	-	TGTGCCAGCAGGATGGGAGGGAAAAATTCACCCCTCCACTTT	CASRMGGKNSPLHF
TRBV7-3	TRBJ1-1	once	-	TGTGCCAGCAGCCACTCGGGGAACACTGAAGCTTTCTTT	CASSHSGNTEAFF
TRBV6-4	TRBJ2-7	many	-	TGTGCCAGCAGTCCCCACCGGGACGGGGATTGGTACGAGCAGTACTTC	CASSPHRDGDWYEQYF
TRBV7-9	TRBJ2-7	many	-	TGTGCCAGCAGCTCCGCCAGGGGAGCCTACGAGCAGTACTTC	CASSSARGAYEQYF